This T cell receptor (beta chain) was obtained from a study of T-cell memory formation after mild COVID-19. MiXCR, applied by TCRdb to the 5' RACE reads, yields one record per CDR3 protein. The repertoire includes around 7,000 distinct CDR3 sequences, about 61% of them detected once, and 2% to 3% sits in the top ten. By share, this clonotype counts as medium-sized. V was cut by 4 bases and J by 3 bases, with 12 bases left in between. CDR1 LGHNA and CDR2 YSLEER come from the germline V gene. The CDR3 has 14 amino acids. The TCR was taken from an adult who had mild COVID-19 (a few samples of this study predate the infection). Cell type and time point are not known. The chain recombines TRBV4-3 with TRBJ2-5; no definite D call. Sequenced input: PBMCs or a T cell subset sorted from them (not recorded which). The CDR3 nucleotides are TGCGCCAGCAGCCCGACGATAAATGAAGAGACCCAGTACTTC. Amino acids: CASSPTINEETQYF.